This record concerns one T cell receptor beta chain sequence. Its matching antigen is unknown. The sample comes from a study of OX40 agonist ivuxolimab in advanced cancers. Study-wide context: Patients were given ivuxolimab, an antibody that agonizes OX40 (CD134). Study-wide results and caveats: Blood T cells, both CD4+ and CD8+, expanded clonally by week 6 at 0.1 to 3.0 mg/kg.

Method: immunoSEQ multiplex PCR; TCRdb's copy keeps in-frame clones and lacks some. The data contain nearly 50,000 clones, roughly 91% of them singletons. V lost 5 bases and J lost 3; bases outside the gene matches: 10. CDR1 is GTSNPN and CDR2 is SVGIG in the germline V gene (reference sequence). This CDR3 comprises 14 residues. The V call is TRBV30, the J call TRBJ2-7, with 7 bases fitting TRBD1. The sample in question was CD4+ or CD8+ T cells sorted from blood, obtained in a trial of the OX40 agonist ivuxolimab. This receptor was taken from an adult with an advanced solid tumor such as melanoma, head and neck, liver or kidney cancer. Written as DNA, the CDR3 is TGTGCCTGGGGGATAGGGACAGAAGTCTACGAGCAGTACTTC. Amino acid sequence: CAWGIGTEVYEQYF.